This T cell receptor (beta chain) was profiled in a study of T cells in Graves' hyperthyroidism and ophthalmopathy. Study-wide context: Before any treatment, at initial diagnosis, peripheral blood was collected.

Losses at the gene ends were 5 bases for V and 4 bases for J; bases not matched to a gene: 12. Germline CDR1 and CDR2: DFQATT and SNEGSKA (reference sequence). The CDR3 runs to 15 residues. These patients, aged 18 to 65, had recently diagnosed hyperthyroidism lasting under 2 months. Based on clinical symptoms, serum thyroxine and TRAb, thyroid ultrasound and orbital computed tomography, diagnoses were reached. RNA transcripts provided the source from which TCR beta CDR3 regions were amplified. A set of HTBI primers served as the primers for a first-round RT-PCR of the TCR CDR3. TCRdb reanalysed the multiplex PCR reads using MiXCR and keeps one entry per CDR3 protein. The top ten hold around 48% of the sample, which has roughly 300,000 distinct CDR3 sequences, 21% seen once. This clonotype has ten or more counts.

The V gene is TRBV20-1, the J gene TRBJ2-7; 9 bases are shared with TRBD1. The sequenced sample was blood. The sequence was obtained from a woman in her fifties or sixties with Graves' hyperthyroidism. As DNA, the CDR3 is TGCAGTGCTCAACCCCCGGGACAGGGCTGGTACGAGCAGTACTTC. Translated, it gives CSAQPPGQGWYEQYF.